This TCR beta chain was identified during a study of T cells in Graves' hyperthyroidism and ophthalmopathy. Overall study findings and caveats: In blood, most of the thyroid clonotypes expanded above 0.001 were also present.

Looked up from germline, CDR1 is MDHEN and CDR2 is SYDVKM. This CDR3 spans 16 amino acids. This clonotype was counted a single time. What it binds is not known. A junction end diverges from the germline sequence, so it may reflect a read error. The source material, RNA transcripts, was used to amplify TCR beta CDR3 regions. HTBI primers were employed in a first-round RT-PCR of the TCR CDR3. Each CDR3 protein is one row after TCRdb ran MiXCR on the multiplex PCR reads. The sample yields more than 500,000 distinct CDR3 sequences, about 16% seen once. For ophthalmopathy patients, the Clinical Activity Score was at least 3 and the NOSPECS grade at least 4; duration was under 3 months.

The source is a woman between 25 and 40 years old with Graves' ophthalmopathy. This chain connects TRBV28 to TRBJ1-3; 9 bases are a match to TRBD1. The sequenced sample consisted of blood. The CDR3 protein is CTSRSTGGGSGNTIYF. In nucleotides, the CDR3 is TGTACCAGCAGGTCAACAGGGGGCGGCTCTGGAAACACCATATATTTT.